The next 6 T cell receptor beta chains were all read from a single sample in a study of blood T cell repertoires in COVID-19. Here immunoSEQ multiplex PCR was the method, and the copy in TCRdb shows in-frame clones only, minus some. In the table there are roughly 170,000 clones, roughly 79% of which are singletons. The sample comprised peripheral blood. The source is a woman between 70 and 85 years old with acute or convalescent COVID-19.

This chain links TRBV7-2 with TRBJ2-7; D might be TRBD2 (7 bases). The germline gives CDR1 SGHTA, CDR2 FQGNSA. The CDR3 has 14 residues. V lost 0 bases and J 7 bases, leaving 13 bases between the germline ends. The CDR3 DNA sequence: TGTGCCAGCAGCTTAGCAGGGGGGGCAGGGGAGCAGTACTTC. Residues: CASSLAGGAGEQYF.

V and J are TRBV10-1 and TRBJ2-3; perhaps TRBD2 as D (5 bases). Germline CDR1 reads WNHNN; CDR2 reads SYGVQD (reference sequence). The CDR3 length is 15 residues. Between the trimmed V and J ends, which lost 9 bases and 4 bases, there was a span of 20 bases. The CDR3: CASSWVKTGADTQYF. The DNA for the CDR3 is TGCGCCAGTTCCTGGGTTAAAACCGGGGCAGATACGCAGTATTTT.

CDR3 protein: CAWSPRWGGDYGYTF. The CDR3, as DNA: TGTGCCTGGAGTCCCCGTTGGGGGGGAGACTATGGCTACACCTTC. The V and J genes are TRBV30 and TRBJ1-2; a possible D gene is TRBD1 (5 bases). Germline V gene data show CDR1 as GTSNPN and CDR2 as SVGIG (reference sequence). V was clipped by 2 bases and J by 3 bases, with 16 bases between them. The CDR3 has 15 amino acids.

The CDR3 loop is CASSSPVNSLEETQYF. DNA for the CDR3: TGCGCCAGCAGCTCCCCGGTAAATTCCTTGGAAGAGACCCAGTACTTC. The rearrangement links TRBV5-1 to TRBJ2-5; no clear D. Germline V CDR1 and CDR2: SGHRS, YFSETQ. Trimming shortened V by 3 bases and J by 3 bases, and 18 bases separated the two germline ends. The CDR3 is 16 amino acids.

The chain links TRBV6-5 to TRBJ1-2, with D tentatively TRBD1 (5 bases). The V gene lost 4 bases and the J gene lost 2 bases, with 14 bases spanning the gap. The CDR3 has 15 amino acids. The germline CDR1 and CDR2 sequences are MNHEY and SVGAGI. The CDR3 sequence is CASSLSGGRNYGYTF. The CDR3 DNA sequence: TGTGCCAGCAGTTTGAGCGGGGGTAGGAACTATGGCTACACCTTC.

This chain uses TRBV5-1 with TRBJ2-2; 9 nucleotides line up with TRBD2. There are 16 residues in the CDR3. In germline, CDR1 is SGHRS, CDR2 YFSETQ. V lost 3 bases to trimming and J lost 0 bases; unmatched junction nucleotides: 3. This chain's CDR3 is CASSSIAGANTGELFF. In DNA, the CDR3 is TGCGCCAGCAGCTCTATAGCGGGGGCGAACACCGGGGAGCTGTTTTTT. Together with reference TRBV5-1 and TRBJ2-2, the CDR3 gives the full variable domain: KAGVTQTPRYLIKTRGQQVTLSCSPISGHRSVSWYQQTPGQGLQFLFEYFSETQRNKGNFPGRFSGRQFSNSRSEMNVSTLELGDSALYLCASSSIAGANTGELFFGEGSRLTVL.